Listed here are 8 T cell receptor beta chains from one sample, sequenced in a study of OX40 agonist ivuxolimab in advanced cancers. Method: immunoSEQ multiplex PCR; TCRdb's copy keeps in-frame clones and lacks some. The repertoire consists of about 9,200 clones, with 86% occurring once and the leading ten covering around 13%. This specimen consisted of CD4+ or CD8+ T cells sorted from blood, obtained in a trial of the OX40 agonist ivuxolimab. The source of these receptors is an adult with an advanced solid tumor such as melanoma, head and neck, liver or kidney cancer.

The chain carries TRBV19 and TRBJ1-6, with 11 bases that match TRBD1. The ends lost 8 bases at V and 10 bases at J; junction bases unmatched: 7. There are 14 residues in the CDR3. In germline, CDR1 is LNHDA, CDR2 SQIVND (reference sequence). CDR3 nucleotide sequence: TGTGCCAGTCGGACAGGGGGCGCCGTCTCACCCCTCCACTTT. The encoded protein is CASRTGGAVSPLHF.

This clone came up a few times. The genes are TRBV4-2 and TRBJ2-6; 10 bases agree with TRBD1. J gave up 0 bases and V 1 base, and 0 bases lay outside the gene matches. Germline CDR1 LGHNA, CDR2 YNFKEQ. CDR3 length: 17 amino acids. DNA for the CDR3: TGTGCCAGCAGCCAAGGGACAGGGGGCTCTGGGGCCAACGTCCTGACTTTC. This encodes CASSQGTGGSGANVLTF.

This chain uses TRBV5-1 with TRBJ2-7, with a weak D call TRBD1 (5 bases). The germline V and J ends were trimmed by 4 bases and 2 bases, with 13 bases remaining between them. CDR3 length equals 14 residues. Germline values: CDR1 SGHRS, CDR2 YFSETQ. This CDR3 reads CASSADSNPYEQYF. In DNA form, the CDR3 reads TGCGCCAGCAGCGCTGACAGTAACCCCTACGAGCAGTACTTC.

The CDR3 sequence: CASRQGPLSSPLHF. The CDR3 DNA follows: TGCGCCAGCAGGCAGGGCCCACTAAGTTCACCCCTCCACTTT. This chain connects TRBV10-2 to TRBJ1-6, with TRBD1 as a possible D gene (5 bases). V lost 6 bases, J lost 9 bases, and 15 bases lay in between. The CDR3 contains 14 residues. Germline CDR1 is WSHSY and CDR2 is SAAADI.

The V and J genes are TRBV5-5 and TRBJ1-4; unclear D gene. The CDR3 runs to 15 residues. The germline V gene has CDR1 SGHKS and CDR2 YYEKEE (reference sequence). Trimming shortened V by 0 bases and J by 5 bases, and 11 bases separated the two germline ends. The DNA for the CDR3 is TGTGCCAGCAGCTTGGGGCCAGGACTGAATGAAAAACTGTTTTTT. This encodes CASSLGPGLNEKLFF.

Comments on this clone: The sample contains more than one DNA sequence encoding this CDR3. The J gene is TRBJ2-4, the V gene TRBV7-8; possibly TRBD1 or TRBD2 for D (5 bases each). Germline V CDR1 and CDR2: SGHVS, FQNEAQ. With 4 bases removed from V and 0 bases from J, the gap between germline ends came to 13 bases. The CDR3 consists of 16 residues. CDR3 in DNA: TGTGCCAGCAGCTCCCCAGGGACCCTAGCCAAAAACATTCAGTACTTC. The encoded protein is CASSSPGTLAKNIQYF.

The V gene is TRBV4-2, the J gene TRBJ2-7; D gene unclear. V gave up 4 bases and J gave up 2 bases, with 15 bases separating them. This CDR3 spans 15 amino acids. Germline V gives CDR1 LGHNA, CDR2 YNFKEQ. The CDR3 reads CASSPEWTGAYEQYF. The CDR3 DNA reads TGTGCCAGCAGCCCCGAATGGACGGGTGCCTACGAGCAGTACTTC.

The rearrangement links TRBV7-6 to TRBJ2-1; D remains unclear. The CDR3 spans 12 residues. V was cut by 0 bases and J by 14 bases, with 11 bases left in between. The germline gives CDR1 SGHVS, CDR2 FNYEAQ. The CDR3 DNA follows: TGTGCCAGCAGCTTAGCGCAAGGTTATGAGTTCTTC. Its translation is CASSLAQGYEFF.